A single sample is the source of the 4 T cell receptor beta chains below, sequenced in a study of CD8 T cells in Susac syndrome. With random hexamers, reverse transcription was performed on about 0.5 to 1 ug of RNA. MiXCR, run by TCRdb on the immunoSEQ multiplex PCR reads, gives a single entry per CDR3 protein. The sample shows roughly 220,000 distinct CDR3 sequences, about 94% of them seen only once. Specimen: CD4+ T cells from PBMCs. All receptors derive from a human donor with Susac syndrome.

This chain joins TRBV10-3 and TRBJ1-1; unclear D gene. The CDR3 has 14 amino acids. Deletions cut 10 bases from V and 5 bases from J, with 20 bases between. Germline lookup yields CDR1 ENHRY and CDR2 SYGVKD. Here the CDR3 DNA reads TGTGCCACCGGCGGACTTACTGGGAATACTGAAGCTTTCTTT. Amino acid sequence: CATGGLTGNTEAFF.

As concerns this clonotype: One end of the junction fails to match germline, which may point to a read error. This chain links TRBV7-7 with TRBJ2-3; 8 bases are a match to TRBD1. Germline CDR1 reads SSHAT; CDR2 reads FNYEAQ (reference sequence). This CDR3 is built from 14 residues. The DNA for the CDR3 is TGTGCTAGCAGCCCGGACAGGGACACAGATACGCAGTATTTT. Translation: CASSPDRDTDTQYF. Full variable domain (rest looked up from reference TRBV7-7 and TRBJ2-3): GAGVSQSPRYKVTKRGQDVTLRCDPISSHATLYWYQQALGQGPEFLTYFNYEAQPDKSGLPSDRFSAERPEGSISTLTIQRTEQRDSAMYRCASSPDRDTDTQYFGPGTRLTVL.

This clonotype was counted a single time. The genes are TRBV2 and TRBJ1-5; D call uncertain. Trimming removed 4 bases at V and 6 bases at J, with 4 bases between. CDR3 size: 11 residues. Germline V CDR1 and CDR2: SNHLY, FYNNEI. The CDR3 here is CASSVSQPQHF. The CDR3 nucleotides are TGTGCCAGCAGTGTGAGTCAGCCCCAGCATTTT. Full variable domain (outside the CDR3, taken from reference TRBV2 and TRBJ1-5): EPEVTQTPSHQVTQMGQEVILRCVPISNHLYFYWYRQILGQKVEFLVSFYNNEISEKSEIFDDQFSVERPDGSNFTLKIRSTKLEDSAMYFCASSVSQPQHFGDGTRLSIL.

This chain joins TRBV7-3 and TRBJ1-2; 8 nucleotides align to TRBD1. This CDR3 has 13 amino acids. Trimming cost V 4 bases and J 10 bases; bases outside gene matches: 8. Germline V CDR1 and CDR2: SGHTA, FQGTGA. The CDR3 reads CASSWPDREDYTF. CDR3 DNA: TGTGCCAGCAGCTGGCCGGACAGGGAGGACTACACCTTC.